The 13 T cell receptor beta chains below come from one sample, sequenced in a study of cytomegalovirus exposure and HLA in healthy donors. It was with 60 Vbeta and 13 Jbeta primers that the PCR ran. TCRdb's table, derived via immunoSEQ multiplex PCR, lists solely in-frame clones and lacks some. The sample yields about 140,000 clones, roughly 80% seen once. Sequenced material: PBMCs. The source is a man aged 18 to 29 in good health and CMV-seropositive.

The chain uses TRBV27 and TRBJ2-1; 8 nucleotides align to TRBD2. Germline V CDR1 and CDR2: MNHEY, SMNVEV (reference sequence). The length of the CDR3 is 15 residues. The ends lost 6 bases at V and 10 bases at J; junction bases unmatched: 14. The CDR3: CASRTLAVDPREQFF. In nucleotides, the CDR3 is TGTGCCAGCAGAACACTAGCGGTCGACCCACGCGAGCAGTTCTTC.

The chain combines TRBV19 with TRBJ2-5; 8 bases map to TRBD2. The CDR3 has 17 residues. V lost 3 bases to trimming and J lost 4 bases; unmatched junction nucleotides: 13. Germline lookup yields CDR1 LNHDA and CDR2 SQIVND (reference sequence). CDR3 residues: CASSIRDLGLARETQYF. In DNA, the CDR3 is TGTGCCAGTAGTATTAGGGACCTCGGACTAGCACGAGAGACCCAGTACTTC. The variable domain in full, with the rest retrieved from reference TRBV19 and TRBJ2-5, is DGGITQSPKYLFRKEGQNVTLSCEQNLNHDAMYWYRQDPGQGLRLIYYSQIVNDFQKGDIAEGYSVSREKKESFPLTVTSAQKNPTAFYLCASSIRDLGLARETQYFGPGTRLLVL.

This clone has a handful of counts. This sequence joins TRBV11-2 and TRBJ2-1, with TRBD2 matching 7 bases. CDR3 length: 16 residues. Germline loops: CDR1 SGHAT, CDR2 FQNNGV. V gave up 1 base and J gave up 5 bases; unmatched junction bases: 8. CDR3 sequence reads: CASSLVRGSRNNEQFF. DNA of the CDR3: TGTGCCAGCAGCTTAGTTCGCGGGAGTCGAAACAATGAGCAGTTCTTC. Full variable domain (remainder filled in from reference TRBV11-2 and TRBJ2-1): EAGVAQSPRYKIIEKRQSVAFWCNPISGHATLYWYQQILGQGPKLLIQFQNNGVVDDSQLPKDRFSAERLKGVDSTLKIQPAKLEDSAVYLCASSLVRGSRNNEQFFGPGTRLTVL.

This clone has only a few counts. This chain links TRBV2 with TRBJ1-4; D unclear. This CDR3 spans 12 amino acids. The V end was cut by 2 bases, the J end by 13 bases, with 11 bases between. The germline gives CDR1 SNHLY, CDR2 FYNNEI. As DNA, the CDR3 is TGTGCCAGCAGTGAAAGACAAGTGGGACTGTTTTTT. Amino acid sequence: CASSERQVGLFF.

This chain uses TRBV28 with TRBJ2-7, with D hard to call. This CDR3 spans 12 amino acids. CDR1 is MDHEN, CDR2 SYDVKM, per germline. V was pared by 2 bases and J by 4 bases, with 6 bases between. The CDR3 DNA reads TGTGCCAGCAGTTTAGCGTCTTACGAGCAGTACTTC. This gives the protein CASSLASYEQYF.

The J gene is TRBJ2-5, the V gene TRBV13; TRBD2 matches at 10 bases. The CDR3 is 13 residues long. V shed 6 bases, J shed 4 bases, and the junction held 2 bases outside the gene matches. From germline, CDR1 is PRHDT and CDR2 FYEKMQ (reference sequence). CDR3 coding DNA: TGTGCCAGCAGTTCTAGCGGGAGAGAGACCCAGTACTTC. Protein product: CASSSSGRETQYF.

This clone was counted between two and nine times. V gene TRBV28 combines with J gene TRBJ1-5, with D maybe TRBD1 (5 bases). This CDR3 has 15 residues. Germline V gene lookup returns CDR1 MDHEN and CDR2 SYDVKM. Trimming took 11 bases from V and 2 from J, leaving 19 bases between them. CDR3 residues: CAVSGRGGGNQPQHF. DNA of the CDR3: TGTGCCGTTTCGGGACGGGGGGGTGGCAATCAGCCCCAGCATTTT.

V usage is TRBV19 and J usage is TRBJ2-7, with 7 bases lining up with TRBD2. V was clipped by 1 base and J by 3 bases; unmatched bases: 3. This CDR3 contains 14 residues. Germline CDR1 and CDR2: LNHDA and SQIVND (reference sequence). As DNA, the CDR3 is TGTGCCAGTAGTATAGGGGGGGAGGGCTACGAGCAGTACTTC. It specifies CASSIGGEGYEQYF.

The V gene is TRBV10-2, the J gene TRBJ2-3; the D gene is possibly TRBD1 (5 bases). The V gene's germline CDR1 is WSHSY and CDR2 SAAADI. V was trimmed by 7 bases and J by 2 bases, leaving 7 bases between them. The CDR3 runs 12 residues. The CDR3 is CASKGATDTQYF. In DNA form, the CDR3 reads TGCGCCAGCAAAGGGGCCACAGATACGCAGTATTTT.

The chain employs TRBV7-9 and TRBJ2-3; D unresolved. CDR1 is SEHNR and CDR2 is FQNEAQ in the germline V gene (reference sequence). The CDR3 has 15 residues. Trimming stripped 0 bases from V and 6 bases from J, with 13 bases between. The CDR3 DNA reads TGTGCCAGCAGCTTAGCGAGGTCGTCGATGGATACGCAGTATTTT. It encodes CASSLARSSMDTQYF.

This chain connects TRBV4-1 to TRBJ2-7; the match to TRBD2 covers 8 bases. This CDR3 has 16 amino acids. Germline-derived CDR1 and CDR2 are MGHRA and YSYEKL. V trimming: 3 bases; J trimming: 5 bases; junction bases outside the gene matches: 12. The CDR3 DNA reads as TGCGCCAGCAGCCAGGAGGGACTAGGCGTTCTGAACGAGCAGTACTTC. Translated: CASSQEGLGVLNEQYF.

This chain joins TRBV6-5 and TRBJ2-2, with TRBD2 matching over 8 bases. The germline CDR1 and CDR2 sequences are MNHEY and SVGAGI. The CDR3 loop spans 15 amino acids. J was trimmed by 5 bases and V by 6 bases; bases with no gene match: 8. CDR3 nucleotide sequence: TGTGCCAGCAGATCCGGGACTAGGGGGACCGGGGAGCTGTTTTTT. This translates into CASRSGTRGTGELFF.

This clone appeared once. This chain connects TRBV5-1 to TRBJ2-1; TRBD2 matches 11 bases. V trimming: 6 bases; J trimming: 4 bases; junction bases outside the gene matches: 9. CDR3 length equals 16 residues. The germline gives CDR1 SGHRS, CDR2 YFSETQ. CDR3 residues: CASTFAPSGRYNEQFF. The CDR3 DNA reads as TGCGCCAGCACCTTTGCGCCTAGCGGGAGGTACAATGAGCAGTTCTTC.